The clone carrying this TCR beta chain showed up just a few times. Primed by a sample-barcoded 5' primer and a J-beta primer mix, a second PCR proceeded for about 6 to 12 cycles. Each CDR3 protein is one row after TCRdb ran MiXCR on the 5' RACE reads. Altogether around 280,000 distinct CDR3 sequences are present, 27% being singletons, with the ten largest covering roughly 28%. The CDR3 contains 17 residues. The germline gives CDR1 MDHEN, CDR2 SYDVKM. Trimming took 1 base from V and 2 from J, leaving 17 bases between them. Each donor gave 9 to 10 milliliters of peripheral blood. The sample belongs to a study of blood T cells in healthy people across ages.

The J gene is TRBJ1-1, the V gene TRBV28, with a possible D match to TRBD1 (6 bases). The source material was blood. This clonotype was obtained from a woman aged 65 to 85 in good health. The CDR3 DNA sequence: TGTGCCAGCAGTTTATCGACAGGACTGGGGGCCAACACTGAAGCTTTCTTT. It encodes CASSLSTGLGANTEAFF.